Presented here are 5 T cell receptor beta chains from one specimen sequenced in a study of blood T cell repertoires in COVID-19. Generated by immunoSEQ multiplex PCR, the TCRdb table keeps only in-frame clones and is missing some. The sample contains under 250,000 clones, roughly 80% of which appear only once. Sequencing was performed on peripheral blood. These receptors were obtained from a woman in her seventies with acute or convalescent COVID-19.

The chain carries TRBV14 and TRBJ1-2; tentatively, D is TRBD1 (5 bases). V shed 4 bases and J shed 4 bases, with 13 bases lying between them. Looked up from germline, CDR1 is SGHDN and CDR2 is FVKESK. The length of the CDR3 is 14 residues. The CDR3 DNA sequence: TGTGCCAGCAGCCTAGGGGCCACTTCCTATGGCTACACCTTC. This gives the protein CASSLGATSYGYTF. Full variable domain (outside the CDR3, taken from reference TRBV14 and TRBJ1-2): EAGVTQFPSHSVIEKGQTVTLRCDPISGHDNLYWYRRVMGKEIKFLLHFVKESKQDESGMPNNRFLAERTGGTYSTLKVQPAELEDSGVYFCASSLGATSYGYTFGSGTRLTVV.

The chain links TRBV5-5 to TRBJ1-2; D may be TRBD1 (6 bases). Per germline, CDR1 SGHKS and CDR2 YYEKEE (reference sequence). The CDR3 sequence is 14 residues long. V was cut by 4 bases and J by 7 bases, with 17 bases left in between. This chain's CDR3 is CASSPHRQGSGYTF. DNA for the CDR3: TGTGCCAGCAGCCCCCATCGGCAGGGGAGTGGCTACACCTTC.

Only one count was recorded for this clone. The rearrangement links TRBV13 to TRBJ1-4; 7 nucleotides align to TRBD1. The V gene's germline CDR1 is PRHDT and CDR2 FYEKMQ (reference sequence). After removal of 2 bases from V and 7 bases from J, the junction contained 16 bases not matched to a gene. The CDR3 runs 18 residues. The CDR3 reads CASSLSWDRGVGGEKLFF. CDR3 in DNA: TGTGCCAGCAGCTTATCATGGGACAGAGGCGTGGGCGGTGAAAAACTGTTTTTT.

V and J are TRBV2 and TRBJ2-7, with 9 bases identical to TRBD1. Germline V lookup: CDR1 SNHLY, CDR2 FYNNEI. This CDR3 is 15 amino acids long. J lost 6 bases, V lost 5 bases, and 11 bases had no gene match. The CDR3 region is CASSLQGARWGEQYF. The CDR3 DNA sequence: TGTGCCAGCAGTCTACAGGGGGCGCGCTGGGGCGAGCAGTACTTC.

Worth noting for this clone: The same CDR3 also results from other DNA sequences found in this sample. V and J are TRBV7-2 and TRBJ2-7; 10 bases match TRBD2. V was pared by 1 base and J by 5 bases, with 8 bases of the junction left unmatched. The CDR3 length is 16 residues. Germline V gene lookup returns CDR1 SGHTA and CDR2 FQGNSA. CDR3 coding DNA: TGTGCCAGCAGCTTAGTTCTAAGCGGGAGGGCCCACGAGCAGTACTTC. Protein sequence: CASSLVLSGRAHEQYF.